This TCR beta chain comes out of a study of OX40 agonist ivuxolimab in advanced cancers. Here immunoSEQ multiplex PCR was the method, and the copy in TCRdb shows in-frame clones only, minus some. The sample yields around 58,000 clones, around 87% seen once. This CDR3 has 13 residues. Germline V gene sequence: CDR1 SGHTA, CDR2 FQGNSA. Trimming shortened V by 5 bases and J by 6 bases, and 12 bases separated the two germline ends. The chain is built from TRBV7-2 and TRBJ2-3; tentative D call: TRBD2 (6 bases). This sample comprised CD4+ or CD8+ T cells sorted from blood, obtained in a trial of the OX40 agonist ivuxolimab. The origin of this receptor is an adult with an advanced solid tumor such as melanoma, head and neck, liver or kidney cancer. CDR3 protein: CASSLRGGDTQYF. CDR3 coding DNA: TGTGCCAGCAGCCTCCGGGGAGGCGATACGCAGTATTTT.